This T cell receptor beta chain was sequenced in a study of blood T cell repertoires in COVID-19 (dated by TCRdb to 2020 to 2022). Concerning the study at large: Samples covering the acute and convalescent phases of COVID-19 were provided by collaborators in the United States, Italy and Spain. The prospective study material was composed of cDNA or gDNA derived from T cells, B-cell-depleted T cells, or PBMCs. The dataset comprised deeply sampled blood TCRbeta repertoires from subjects exposed to, actively infected with, or recovered from COVID-19. The repertoires were released in a freely available public database intended as a resource for research on the immune response to SARS-CoV-2. Samples were obtained from the ongoing ImmuneRACE study (first 160 participants) and from about 1,300 subjects provided by 6 global collaborators. Sample metadata almost always included a de-identified subject ID, COVID-19 status, age in years and sex. Where HLA class I and class II types were available, the types were taken from metadata supplied by the sample provider, not from assay-based typing. Study-wide conclusions, independent of this receptor: Clinical and demographic metadata were provided uncurated, with the amount varying by source and participant.

Each collaborating institution followed its own protocols to collect whole blood in K2EDTA tubes. For TCRbeta analysis, collaborators shipped samples as frozen whole blood, isolated PBMCs, or DNA extracted from either of those sample types. Per the germline V gene (reference sequence), MNHNY is the CDR1 and SVGAGI is the CDR2. At the junction V is shortened by 2 bases and J by 2 bases, with 6 bases in between. The cysteine opens and the phenylalanine closes a CDR3 of 13 amino acids. The kept DNA is CDR3 alone, 39 bases in frame from the first base. TCRbeta CDR3 regions were amplified from genomic DNA by means of the immunoSEQ Assay, a bias-controlled multiplex PCR. In the source study's methods: The number of nucleated cells in each sample was estimated by amplification of reference gene primers within the assay. To quantify the absolute abundance of each unique TCRbeta CDR3 rearrangement, sequence reads were collapsed and filtered. For each sample, productive Simpson clonality was calculated by taking the square root of Simpson's diversity index across productive rearrangements. TCRdb's version of the immuneACCESS table is confined to in-frame rearrangements and falls short of the full clone set. An unresolved V gene accounts for under half of the shortfall where checked; the remainder is of unknown origin. That table is the source of V, J and clone size, and D and trimming were worked out from the DNA. This sample gives some 170,000 clones in total; around 90% of them show up just once. The ten largest clones add up to roughly 1.6% of the sample.

Concerning this clone itself: The clone's antigen remains unknown. No much larger clone exists at a distance of one base, and base qualities are not known.

In this chain, TRBV6-6 is recombined with TRBJ1-2, with TRBD1 tentatively as D gene (6 bases match). Sequenced sample: peripheral blood. This clonotype was obtained from a woman aged 45-60 years with acute or convalescent COVID-19. The DNA sequence follows: TGTGCCAGCAGTTACGGACAGAACTATGGCTACACCTTC. Translated, this is CASSYGQNYGYTF.